Below are 6 T cell receptor beta chains sequenced from a single sample in a study of T cells expressing NK-cell markers. Following a re-call of the 5' RACE reads, TCRdb has one entry per CDR3 protein and lacks DNA. Its listing shows more than 250,000 distinct CDR3 sequences. Sequenced material: blood T cells: a sorted CD56 or NKG2C T cell subset, CD4+ or CD8+ T cells, or bulk PBMC T cells (not recorded which). The receptor source for this set is a man younger than 35 in good health.

The rearrangement joins TRBV15 to TRBJ2-5; the D call from TCRdb, TRBD1, cannot be confirmed without DNA. Germline CDR1 reads LNHNV; CDR2 reads YYDKDF (reference sequence). CDR3 length: 18 residues. The CDR3 sequence: CATSRDFDRGSTRETQYF.

The chain joins TRBV7-8 to TRBJ2-7; TCRdb gives TRBD1 as the D gene, but with no DNA this cannot be confirmed. This CDR3 is 14 amino acids long. The germline V gene has CDR1 SGHVS and CDR2 FQNEAQ. The CDR3 sequence: CASSSGTGNDEQYF.

The chain employs TRBV20-1 and TRBJ2-5. CDR3 length equals 15 residues. Germline loops: CDR1 DFQATT, CDR2 SNEGSKA (reference sequence). The CDR3 spells CSARDLTRVQETQYF.

The chain links TRBV28 to TRBJ2-2. Germline V gene sequence: CDR1 MDHEN, CDR2 SYDVKM. This CDR3 region has 12 residues. CDR3 in amino acids: CASSFSGGELFF.

The rearrangement uses TRBV5-1 and TRBJ2-3; checking the TCRdb D call of TRBD2 is not possible without DNA. Germline lookup yields CDR1 SGHRS and CDR2 YFSETQ. The CDR3 totals 16 residues. This chain's CDR3 is CASSEEPPAGIDTQYF.

The chain links TRBV20-1 to TRBJ2-5. The CDR3 runs to 13 residues. The germline gives CDR1 DFQATT, CDR2 SNEGSKA (reference sequence). CDR3 loop: CSARGLAQETQYF.